The 5 T cell receptor beta chains below all came from one sample that was sequenced in a study of technical replicates of blood from a few donors. Profiling relied on immunoSEQ multiplex PCR, and the TCRdb table lists in-frame clones only, not all of them. The sample shows about 97,000 clones, around 96% of them seen only once. Sample: T cells isolated from PBMCs. Receptors originate from a human donor in good health.

The chain combines TRBV28 with TRBJ1-5; D ambiguous. This CDR3 spans 14 amino acids. CDR1 is MDHEN, CDR2 SYDVKM, per germline. V was pared by 6 bases and J by 3 bases, with 12 bases between. DNA of the CDR3: TGTGCCAGCAGGGGCGAGCAGGACAATCAGCCCCAGCATTTT. Translated, it gives CASRGEQDNQPQHF.

The chain couples TRBV11-3 to TRBJ2-1; TRBD2 is a possible D gene (6 bases). The CDR3 has 14 residues. CDR1 is SGHNT and CDR2 is YENEEA in the germline V gene. Trimming removed 5 bases at V and 6 bases at J, with 14 bases between. The CDR3 DNA reads as TGTGCCAGCAGCCCGGGTGGAGGGGTCAATGAGCAGTTCTTC. Translating gives CASSPGGGVNEQFF.

This clone has only one observation. This chain connects TRBV7-8 to TRBJ2-7; no clear D. The CDR3 contains 16 residues. The V end was cut by 1 base, the J end by 6 bases, with 19 bases between. Germline values: CDR1 SGHVS, CDR2 FQNEAQ. DNA for the CDR3: TGTGCCAGCAGCTTAGTAATAGACACCCTCGTACGCGAGCAGTACTTC. Residues: CASSLVIDTLVREQYF.

CDR3 in DNA: TGTGCCAGCAGTGAGGGAGGGTACACCGGGGAGCTGTTTTTT. Its translation: CASSEGGYTGELFF. V and J are TRBV2 and TRBJ2-2; TRBD2 matches 7 bases. Trimming took 3 bases from V and 3 from J; bases not matched to a gene: 1. The germline V gene encodes CDR1 SNHLY and CDR2 FYNNEI. The CDR3 has 14 amino acids.

The chain carries TRBV28 and TRBJ2-7, with TRBD2 matching 13 bases. The V and J ends lost 6 bases and 0 bases, in that order; junction bases with no gene match: 2. Per the germline V gene, CDR1 is MDHEN and CDR2 is SYDVKM. The CDR3 sequence is 15 residues long. CDR3 sequence (DNA): TGTGCCAGCAGCAGGACTAGCGGGAGCTCCTACGAGCAGTACTTC. It codes for CASSRTSGSSYEQYF. The full variable domain, in which reference TRBV28 and TRBJ2-7 provide the parts outside the CDR3, is DVKVTQSSRYLVKRTGEKVFLECVQDMDHENMFWYRQDPGLGLRLIYFSYDVKMKEKGDIPEGYSVSREKKERFSLILESASTNQTSMYLCASSRTSGSSYEQYFGPGTRLTVT.